This TCR beta chain was identified during a study of T cells in women clearing cervical HPV infection. Study outcomes and limitations: Combining TCR richness with V gene abundances gave approximately 0.8 AUC. Timing of associations relative to infection is unclear; T-cell subsets were not isolated. CIN3+ cases had significantly higher TCR repertoire richness than controls, but evenness did not differ.

Of note for this clone: Antigen specificity is unknown. Read sequence stops 3 residues before the CDR3 end, and the germline J gene provides the missing end.

immunoSEQ multiplex PCR used an average of about 1.3 ug genomic DNA. Only in-frame clones appear in the TCRdb table, and some are missing; sequencing was by immunoSEQ multiplex PCR. The sample has around 22,000 clones, and its top ten clones hold 3% to 4%. Germline CDR1 is LNHDA and CDR2 is SQIVND (reference sequence). The length of the CDR3 is 16 residues. V was shortened by 4 bases and J by 3 bases, with 16 bases between the two germline ends. The receptor's source is a woman between 18 and 70 years old with a cervical HPV16 infection that either progressed to CIN3+ or cleared (not recorded which). Sequencing used blood buffy coat. This rearrangement joins TRBV19 to TRBJ1-5; tentative D call: TRBD1 (6 bases). CDR3 region: CASSTVWDKSNQPQHF. The CDR3 bases that were read are TGTGCCAGTAGTACGGTCTGGGACAAATCCAATCAGCCC.